The 29 T cell receptor beta chains listed next were all sequenced from one sample in a study of post-analysis software for immune sequencing data. Carried by the TCR beta cDNA libraries were unique molecular identifiers. TCRdb re-called the PCR reads with MiXCR, one entry per CDR3 protein. Here the sample spans approximately 660,000 distinct CDR3 sequences, approximately 60% being singletons. Study results and limitations: Among roughly 5 TRBV segments more frequent in patients than controls were TRBV5-6, TRBV5-1 and TRBV20-1.

No antigen is known for these receptors. Sequenced material: blood. The receptors here all came from a girl aged 2 to 9 with multiple sclerosis.

The chain has TRBV12-3 or TRBV12-4 and TRBJ2-1, with 8 bases lining up with TRBD1. After removal of 6 bases from V and 12 bases from J, the junction contained 7 bases not matched to a gene. This CDR3 has 12 amino acids. This CDR3 is CASSGQGRRQFF. The DNA for the CDR3 is TGTGCCAGCAGCGGACAGGGAAGGAGGCAGTTCTTC.

In this sample, this clonotype turned up once. V usage is TRBV6-4 and J usage is TRBJ1-1, with 9 nucleotides matching TRBD1. The CDR3 has 13 residues. After removal of 8 bases from V and 9 bases from J, the junction contained 10 bases not matched to a gene. Germline V gene sequence: CDR1 MRHNA, CDR2 SNTAGT. The CDR3 coding sequence is TGTGCCAGCTCCATCAGACAGGGGGGTCAAGCTTTCTTT. Protein sequence: CASSIRQGGQAFF.

The V call is TRBV7-2, the J call TRBJ2-5; D possibly corresponds to TRBD1 (5 bases). The germline CDR1 and CDR2 sequences are SGHTA and FQGNSA. The V end lost 8 bases, the J end lost 3 bases, and 19 bases lay between the germline ends. The CDR3 is 15 amino acids. CDR3 coding DNA: TGTGCCAGCGCCCCCAATCCCAGGGCCAAAGAGACCCAGTACTTC. Protein: CASAPNPRAKETQYF.

J is TRBJ2-5 and V is TRBV25-1; 16 bases line up with TRBD2. Germline V gene lookup returns CDR1 MGHDK and CDR2 SYGVNS. This CDR3 region has 17 residues. J was trimmed by 5 bases and V by 3 bases; bases with no gene match: 6. The CDR3 is CASSEGLAGGRFETQYF. CDR3 coding DNA: TGTGCCAGCAGTGAGGGACTAGCGGGGGGGCGGTTTGAGACCCAGTACTTC. Combining the CDR3 with reference TRBV25-1 and TRBJ2-5 gives the whole variable domain EADIYQTPRYLVIGTGKKITLECSQTMGHDKMYWYQQDPGMELHLIHYSYGVNSTEKGDLSSESTVSRIRTEHFPLTLESARPSHTSQYLCASSEGLAGGRFETQYFGPGTRLLVL.

The CDR3 DNA reads TGCGCCAGCAGCCACGGAGGGCCCAGTGGCCGGATCGCAGATACGCAGTATTTT. Protein: CASSHGGPSGRIADTQYF. The V and J genes are TRBV4-1 and TRBJ2-3; tentative D call: TRBD2 (6 bases). V lost 3 bases, J lost 4 bases, and 23 bases lay in between. Looked up from germline, CDR1 is MGHRA and CDR2 is YSYEKL. The CDR3 loop spans 18 amino acids.

This rearrangement joins TRBV29-1 to TRBJ1-1, with D tentatively TRBD1 (6 bases). The CDR3 extends over 14 amino acids. V lost 3 bases and J 1 base, leaving 12 bases between the germline ends. Germline V gene data show CDR1 as SQVTM and CDR2 as ANQGSEA. The CDR3 sequence is CSVDGNRANTEAFF. CDR3 coding DNA: TGCAGCGTTGATGGGAACAGGGCGAACACTGAAGCTTTCTTT.

CDR3 loop: CASSVKDRSYEQYF. Here the CDR3 DNA reads TGTGCCAGCAGCGTAAAGGACAGATCCTACGAGCAGTACTTC. The chain has TRBV9 and TRBJ2-7, with D possibly TRBD1 on 6 matching bases. V lost 1 base to trimming and J lost 1 base, with 9 bases between them. The CDR3 spans 14 residues. Germline V lookup: CDR1 SGDLS, CDR2 YYNGEE.

The chain employs TRBV11-2 and TRBJ1-2, with D unclear. The germline CDR1 and CDR2 sequences are SGHAT and FQNNGV. This CDR3 spans 15 amino acids. The V end was cut by 5 bases, the J end by 7 bases, with 20 bases between. CDR3 coding DNA: TGTGCCAGCAGCGAGGGATCCTACGGCCAACTTGGCTACACCTTC. This translates into CASSEGSYGQLGYTF.

The count of this clonotype is one. The chain combines TRBV25-1 with TRBJ1-1; D is unclear. The V gene's germline CDR1 is MGHDK and CDR2 SYGVNS. This CDR3 contains 13 residues. Trimming left V 4 bases short and J 3 bases short, with 9 bases between. CDR3 protein: CASSGAGHTEAFF. Written as DNA, the CDR3 is TGTGCCAGCAGTGGGGCAGGTCACACTGAAGCTTTCTTT.

This sequence joins TRBV4-1 and TRBJ1-1, with TRBD1 as a possible D gene (6 bases). The CDR3 is made up of 16 amino acids. Germline V CDR1 and CDR2: MGHRA, YSYEKL. Trimming removed 0 bases from V and 2 bases from J, with 13 bases in between. The CDR3 bases are TGCGCCAGCAGCCAAGATCGGGCAGGGGCTAACACTGAAGCTTTCTTT. This translates into CASSQDRAGANTEAFF.

There are a few counts of this clonotype. V is TRBV6-5 and J is TRBJ2-1, with D perhaps matching TRBD2 (7 bases). V lost 8 bases to trimming and J lost 5 bases, with 22 bases between them. This CDR3 comprises 16 residues. From germline, CDR1 is MNHEY and CDR2 SVGAGI. The CDR3 sequence is CASSRGGAPLNNEQFF. As DNA, the CDR3 is TGTGCCAGCTCCCGAGGGGGGGCCCCATTAAACAATGAGCAGTTCTTC.

This sequence joins TRBV29-1 and TRBJ1-2; D remains unclear. CDR3 length equals 11 residues. Trimming pared 4 bases from V and 8 bases from J, leaving 11 bases between. Germline CDR1 SQVTM, CDR2 ANQGSEA. The CDR3 is CSVASDAGYTF. In DNA, the CDR3 is TGCAGCGTTGCCTCAGACGCGGGCTACACCTTC.

This rearrangement joins TRBV28 to TRBJ2-7; no clear D gene. CDR3 length: 11 amino acids. Trimming pared 8 bases from V and 3 bases from J, leaving 8 bases between. CDR1 is MDHEN, CDR2 SYDVKM, per germline. The CDR3 protein is CASGSNYEQYF. CDR3 DNA sequence: TGTGCCAGCGGTAGTAACTACGAGCAGTACTTC.

The chain uses TRBV7-2 and TRBJ2-3, with 11 bases identical to TRBD2. The germline V gene has CDR1 SGHTA and CDR2 FQGNSA. V was clipped by 2 bases and J by 4 bases; unmatched bases: 8. The CDR3 is made up of 17 amino acids. In nucleotides, the CDR3 is TGTGCCAGCAGCTTATTGGTAGCGGGGGGGTTCTCAGATACGCAGTATTTT. Amino acid sequence: CASSLLVAGGFSDTQYF.

Turning to this clonotype: The junction differs from germline at one of its ends, possibly a read error. V is TRBV29-1 and J is TRBJ2-7; D not certain. CDR3 length: 11 amino acids. Germline CDR1 is SQVTM and CDR2 is ANQGSEA. CDR3 protein: CGVCESYEQYF. The DNA of the CDR3 is TGCGGCGTGTGTGAGTCCTACGAGCAGTACTTC.

This sequence joins TRBV20-1 and TRBJ2-3; D not resolved. The germline gives CDR1 DFQATT, CDR2 SNEGSKA (reference sequence). The CDR3 length is 14 residues. Trimming took 4 bases from V and 0 from J, leaving 11 bases between them. Written as DNA, the CDR3 is TGCAGTGCTAATTGGGCTTCTAGCACAGATACGCAGTATTTT. This gives the protein CSANWASSTDTQYF.

The chain joins TRBV5-1 to TRBJ2-3, with a tentative D call TRBD1 (5 bases). CDR1 is SGHRS and CDR2 is YFSETQ in the germline V gene. Trimming pared 1 base from V and 2 bases from J, leaving 11 bases between. This CDR3 spans 15 amino acids. In nucleotides, the CDR3 is TGCGCCAGCAGCTTGTCTGGACACCCCACAGATACGCAGTATTTT. This translates into CASSLSGHPTDTQYF. The complete variable domain, with remaining parts taken from reference TRBV5-1 and TRBJ2-3, reads KAGVTQTPRYLIKTRGQQVTLSCSPISGHRSVSWYQQTPGQGLQFLFEYFSETQRNKGNFPGRFSGRQFSNSRSEMNVSTLELGDSALYLCASSLSGHPTDTQYFGPGTRLTVL.

The chain employs TRBV7-2 and TRBJ2-5; D not certain. V was shortened by 1 base and J by 0 bases, with 3 bases between the two germline ends. Germline CDR1 reads SGHTA; CDR2 reads FQGNSA. There are 13 residues in the CDR3. The CDR3 is CASSLDYQETQYF. CDR3 in DNA: TGTGCCAGCAGCTTAGACTACCAAGAGACCCAGTACTTC.

There are a few counts of this clonotype. The chain employs TRBV29-1 and TRBJ2-7; D possibly uses TRBD1 or TRBD2 (5 bases each). The CDR3 contains 14 residues. Between the trimmed V and J ends, which lost 6 bases and 1 base, there was a span of 16 bases. In germline, CDR1 is SQVTM, CDR2 ANQGSEA. The CDR3 protein is CSVIARAGSYEQYF. As DNA, the CDR3 is TGCAGCGTAATTGCGCGGGCAGGGTCCTACGAGCAGTACTTC.

V gene TRBV27 combines with J gene TRBJ2-6; 7 bases are shared with TRBD1. CDR3 length: 17 amino acids. From germline, CDR1 is MNHEY and CDR2 SMNVEV (reference sequence). The trim removed 4 bases at V and 0 bases at J, leaving 6 bases unmatched. DNA of the CDR3: TGTGCCAGCAGTTGGGACAGTCGTTTCTCTGGGGCCAACGTCCTGACTTTC. Translated, it gives CASSWDSRFSGANVLTF.

V and J are TRBV6-2 or TRBV6-3 and TRBJ1-1; 7 nucleotides match TRBD1. Per the germline V gene, CDR1 is MNHEY and CDR2 is SVGEGT. There are 13 residues in the CDR3. V trimming: 5 bases; J trimming: 3 bases; junction bases outside the gene matches: 3. The CDR3 sequence: CASSRQGYTEAFF. CDR3 coding DNA: TGTGCCAGCAGTCGACAGGGTTACACTGAAGCTTTCTTT.

The chain couples TRBV7-8 to TRBJ2-3; TRBD1 is a possible D gene (5 bases). The V end was cut by 0 bases, the J end by 0 bases, with 16 bases between. Germline values: CDR1 SGHVS, CDR2 FQNEAQ. The CDR3 totals 18 residues. For the CDR3, the DNA is TGTGCCAGCAGCTTAGCGATATTAGGGGCAGGGAGCACAGATACGCAGTATTTT. Translated, it gives CASSLAILGAGSTDTQYF.

The J gene is TRBJ2-5, the V gene TRBV10-3; 7 bases agree with TRBD1. Germline V gene data show CDR1 as ENHRY and CDR2 as SYGVKD. The CDR3 runs to 11 residues. Trimming removed 8 bases from V and 11 bases from J; junction bases left unmatched: 8. This CDR3 is CAIGGQPQQYF. CDR3 nucleotides: TGTGCCATCGGGGGACAGCCACAGCAGTACTTC.

V gene TRBV10-3 combines with J gene TRBJ2-7, with D possibly TRBD1 on 6 matching bases. The V gene lost 4 bases and the J gene lost 3 bases, with 13 bases spanning the gap. Germline lookup yields CDR1 ENHRY and CDR2 SYGVKD. CDR3 length equals 14 residues. Here the CDR3 DNA reads TGTGCCATCAGTGTTGGACAGTCAAACTACGAGCAGTACTTC. Translating it yields CAISVGQSNYEQYF.

V usage is TRBV2 and J usage is TRBJ2-1; 9 bases fit TRBD1. The germline V gene has CDR1 SNHLY and CDR2 FYNNEI. The CDR3 extends over 16 amino acids. V lost 2 bases and J lost 7; bases outside the gene matches: 9. This CDR3 is CASSEYQGTGLNEQFF. In nucleotides, the CDR3 is TGTGCCAGCAGTGAATATCAAGGGACAGGGTTGAATGAGCAGTTCTTC.

The genes are TRBV29-1 and TRBJ2-7, with 11 bases matching TRBD1. The junction had 4 bases not matched to a gene; V was cut back by 2 bases and J by 4 bases. In germline, CDR1 is SQVTM, CDR2 ANQGSEA. The CDR3 sequence is 14 residues long. The CDR3 DNA sequence: TGCAGCGTTGAAAGCGGGACAGGGGGATACGAGCAGTACTTC. Its translation: CSVESGTGGYEQYF.

V is TRBV10-1 and J is TRBJ2-7; D is uncertain. The CDR3 is 10 residues long. Germline CDR1 is WNHNN and CDR2 is SYGVQD (reference sequence). Trimming took off 11 bases at V and 10 bases at J, with 15 bases between the two ends. This CDR3 reads CAAQPVTQYF. The CDR3 nucleotides are TGCGCCGCCCAACCGGTCACCCAGTACTTC.

This clonotype was counted a few times. V usage is TRBV7-6 and J usage is TRBJ2-4; D not certain. Gene TRBJ2-7 matches the end of the DNA better, so the J call may be wrong. Germline V lookup: CDR1 SGHVS, CDR2 FNYEAQ. This CDR3 is built from 10 residues. CDR3 amino acids: CASPPYEQYF. The CDR3 nucleotides read TGTGCCAGCCCTCCATACGAGCAGTACTTC.

The genes are TRBV3-1 and TRBJ1-2; no definite D call. The V end lost 4 bases, the J end lost 3 bases, and 3 bases lay between the germline ends. CDR3 length: 11 residues. The V gene's germline CDR1 is LGHDT and CDR2 YNNKEL (reference sequence). The DNA of the CDR3 is TGTGCCAGCAGCCCCCACTATGGCTACACCTTC. Amino acid sequence: CASSPHYGYTF. Combining the CDR3 with reference TRBV3-1 and TRBJ1-2 gives the whole variable domain DTAVSQTPKYLVTQMGNDKSIKCEQNLGHDTMYWYKQDSKKFLKIMFSYNNKELIINETVPNRFSPKSPDKAHLNLHINSLELGDSAVYFCASSPHYGYTFGSGTRLTVV.